Following are 15 T cell receptor beta chains from one sample sequenced in a study of blood T cell repertoires in COVID-19. The protocol was immunoSEQ multiplex PCR, while the TCRdb copy is restricted to in-frame clones and leaves out a portion. The table includes around 340,000 clones, roughly nine tenths detected once. The sequenced sample consisted of peripheral blood. The receptors come from a woman aged 60 to 75 with COVID-19, enrolled during active disease.

This clone appeared a single time. The sample holds other DNA sequences that translate to the same CDR3. The V and J genes are TRBV19 and TRBJ1-1; the match to TRBD1 covers 8 bases. With V trimmed by 7 bases and J by 0 bases, 1 base remained unmatched. Germline loops: CDR1 LNHDA, CDR2 SQIVND (reference sequence). The CDR3 is 13 amino acids. CDR3 residues: CASNRGVNTEAFF. The CDR3 bases are TGTGCCAGTAACAGGGGGGTGAACACTGAAGCTTTCTTT.

CDR3 in amino acids: CASSFDRGQIVSPLHF. The CDR3 region has the DNA TGTGCCAGCAGTTTCGACAGGGGGCAGATTGTTTCACCCCTCCACTTT. This sequence joins TRBV27 and TRBJ1-6; 10 bases are shared with TRBD1. After removal of 3 bases from V and 9 bases from J, the junction contained 8 bases not matched to a gene. This CDR3 spans 16 amino acids. Germline CDR1 reads MNHEY; CDR2 reads SMNVEV (reference sequence).

This sequence joins TRBV7-9 and TRBJ2-7; TRBD1 matches at 8 bases. Per the germline V gene, CDR1 is SEHNR and CDR2 is FQNEAQ (reference sequence). The CDR3 is 14 residues long. The V segment lost 5 bases and the J segment 5 bases; nucleotides outside the gene matches: 8. The CDR3 region is CASSPRTGRNEQYF. The CDR3 DNA is TGTGCCAGCAGCCCCAGGACAGGGAGAAACGAGCAGTACTTC.

The chain uses TRBV7-6 and TRBJ2-1, with 7 positions matching TRBD2. Germline loops: CDR1 SGHVS, CDR2 FNYEAQ. The CDR3 covers 15 residues. V lost 5 bases, J lost 4 bases, and 8 bases stayed unmatched. In DNA form, the CDR3 reads TGTGCCAGCAGCGAAGCGGGGCTCCCTTACAATGAGCAGTTCTTC. It specifies CASSEAGLPYNEQFF.

This rearrangement joins TRBV7-2 to TRBJ2-7; 11 nucleotides line up with TRBD2. CDR3 length equals 15 residues. Losses at the gene ends were 6 bases for V and 3 bases for J; bases not matched to a gene: 7. CDR1 and CDR2 (germline): SGHTA, FQGNSA. The CDR3 sequence is CASSSGTSGFYEQYF. For the CDR3, the DNA is TGTGCCAGCAGTTCAGGGACTAGCGGATTCTACGAGCAGTACTTC.

J is TRBJ2-7 and V is TRBV2; TRBD1 matches at 10 bases. The CDR3 covers 15 residues. J lost 3 bases, V lost 6 bases, and 8 bases had no gene match. Looked up from germline, CDR1 is SNHLY and CDR2 is FYNNEI. The CDR3 nucleotides read TGTGCCAGCAGCTTACGGGACAGGGGAAACTACGAGCAGTACTTC. Translation: CASSLRDRGNYEQYF.

This clone was seen once. The chain is built from TRBV24-1 and TRBJ2-3; 9 bases fit TRBD1. The CDR3 covers 15 residues. The germline V gene has CDR1 KGHDR and CDR2 SFDVKD. V shed 6 bases and J 4 bases; nucleotides not matched to a gene: 7. The CDR3 loop reads CATSPGGQGADTQYF. DNA for the CDR3: TGTGCCACCAGTCCCGGGGGACAGGGAGCAGATACGCAGTATTTT.

The chain uses TRBV19 and TRBJ1-5, with TRBD1 matching 7 bases. V lost 7 bases, J lost 6 bases, and 18 bases stayed unmatched. CDR1 is LNHDA and CDR2 is SQIVND in the germline V gene (reference sequence). There are 17 residues in the CDR3. In DNA, the CDR3 is TGTGCCAGTAAAAGAGGATCTACTTGGGACAGCGTTCAGCCCCAGCATTTT. It specifies CASKRGSTWDSVQPQHF. Full variable domain (rest looked up from reference TRBV19 and TRBJ1-5): DGGITQSPKYLFRKEGQNVTLSCEQNLNHDAMYWYRQDPGQGLRLIYYSQIVNDFQKGDIAEGYSVSREKKESFPLTVTSAQKNPTAFYLCASKRGSTWDSVQPQHFGDGTRLSIL.

The chain recombines TRBV14 with TRBJ1-1; D gene uncertain. The V gene lost 4 bases and the J gene lost 4 bases, with 10 bases spanning the gap. The CDR3 is made up of 13 amino acids. Germline CDR1 is SGHDN and CDR2 is FVKESK. The CDR3 region is CASSPMRFTEAFF. CDR3 nucleotides: TGTGCCAGCAGCCCAATGCGGTTCACTGAAGCTTTCTTT.

This chain connects TRBV5-5 to TRBJ2-3; D is possibly TRBD2 (6 bases). The CDR3 loop spans 16 amino acids. Germline values: CDR1 SGHKS, CDR2 YYEKEE (reference sequence). With 0 bases removed from V and 1 base from J, the gap between germline ends came to 12 bases. The CDR3 region has the DNA TGTGCCAGCAGCTTGGATGTGGGGGGTGGCACAGATACGCAGTATTTT. This gives the protein CASSLDVGGGTDTQYF.

This clone occurred once. J is TRBJ1-2 and V is TRBV5-1, with unresolved D. V was clipped by 3 bases and J by 4 bases, with 7 bases between them. From germline, CDR1 is SGHRS and CDR2 YFSETQ. This CDR3 is built from 12 residues. CDR3 nucleotide sequence: TGCGCCAGCAGCTCCCCGGGCTATGGCTACACCTTC. This codes for CASSSPGYGYTF.

This chain uses TRBV5-4 with TRBJ2-7, with 8 bases identical to TRBD1. Germline CDR1 reads SGHNT; CDR2 reads YYREEE (reference sequence). V was pared by 0 bases and J by 5 bases, with 10 bases of the junction left unmatched. This CDR3 is 16 amino acids long. The CDR3 sequence is CASSLGRGRGHNEQYF. CDR3 DNA sequence: TGTGCCAGCAGCTTGGGGCGAGGCAGGGGGCACAACGAGCAGTACTTC.

The rearrangement joins TRBV6-5 to TRBJ1-1; weak D call: TRBD1 (6 bases). CDR1 is MNHEY, CDR2 SVGAGI, per germline. This CDR3 has 14 amino acids. Trimming removed 5 bases at V and 8 bases at J, with 18 bases between. The CDR3 sequence is CASSQTWTVVEAFF. CDR3 nucleotide sequence: TGTGCCAGCAGTCAAACTTGGACAGTAGTAGAAGCTTTCTTT.

The chain links TRBV7-2 to TRBJ1-2; TRBD1 agrees at 7 bases. Trimming at V came to 6 bases and at J to 8 bases, leaving 6 bases not matched to a gene. The CDR3 loop spans 12 amino acids. Germline lookup yields CDR1 SGHTA and CDR2 FQGNSA. The CDR3 nucleotides are TGTGCCAGCAGATTGACAGGGAAGGGCTACACCTTC. It translates to CASRLTGKGYTF.

The chain joins TRBV2 to TRBJ1-2; TRBD1 matches 11 bases. V lost 6 bases, J lost 7 bases, and 4 bases stayed unmatched. CDR1 SNHLY and CDR2 FYNNEI come from the germline V gene. This CDR3 spans 13 amino acids. The DNA of the CDR3 is TGTGCCAGCAGAGGACAGGGGGCAGGTGGCTACACCTTC. Its translation: CASRGQGAGGYTF. The whole variable domain, remainder taken from reference TRBV2 and TRBJ1-2, is EPEVTQTPSHQVTQMGQEVILRCVPISNHLYFYWYRQILGQKVEFLVSFYNNEISEKSEIFDDQFSVERPDGSNFTLKIRSTKLEDSAMYFCASRGQGAGGYTFGSGTRLTVV.